This is a list of T cell receptor beta chains from one sample in a study of blood T cell repertoires in COVID-19. Profiling relied on immunoSEQ multiplex PCR, and the TCRdb table lists in-frame clones only, not all of them. The profile shows just over 80,000 clones, 81% of them singletons. Sequenced input: peripheral blood. The receptor source for this set is an older man with acute or convalescent COVID-19. Both conserved end residues are part of each CDR3. A D gene is named only where the DNA matches it firmly. Some rows mark clone size as missing; the rest say once, few, many or name a class of expanded clone.

v_gene	abundance	d_gene	j_gene	CDR3aa	CDR3nt
TRBV5-1	-	TRBD2	TRBJ2-1	CASSLQLAEYNEQFF	TGCGCCAGCAGCTTGCAACTAGCGGAATACAATGAGCAGTTCTTC
TRBV7-8	once	TRBD2	TRBJ2-5	CASSLVLAGGKETQYF	TGTGCCAGCAGCTTAGTCCTAGCGGGAGGGAAAGAGACCCAGTACTTC
TRBV10-3	-	TRBD2	TRBJ2-5	CAISEGREETQYF	TGTGCCATCAGTGAAGGGAGGGAAGAGACCCAGTACTTC
TRBV19	-	TRBD1	TRBJ2-2	CASSISWRQGADTGELFF	TGTGCCAGTAGTATAAGTTGGAGGCAGGGGGCAGACACCGGGGAGCTGTTTTTT
TRBV10-2	few	-	TRBJ2-3	CASSTETLRTDTQYF	TGCGCCAGCAGTACTGAGACTCTACGCACAGATACGCAGTATTTT
TRBV5-1	-	-	TRBJ2-5	CASVAGSQETQYF	TGCGCCAGCGTGGCCGGGAGCCAAGAGACCCAGTACTTC
TRBV18	-	-	TRBJ1-2	CASSPNGDGYTF	TGTGCCAGCTCACCGAACGGGGATGGCTACACCTTC
TRBV5-1	-	-	TRBJ2-1	CASSLVRDDYNEQFF	TGCGCCAGCAGCTTGGTACGGGATGATTACAATGAGCAGTTCTTC
TRBV5-1	-	TRBD2	TRBJ2-5	CASSLGGLAGVETQYF	TGCGCCAGCAGCCTGGGGGGACTAGCGGGAGTAGAGACCCAGTACTTC
TRBV7-9	-	TRBD1	TRBJ1-2	CASTKDRGNGYTF	TGTGCCAGCACCAAGGACAGGGGGAATGGCTACACCTTC
TRBV7-9	-	-	TRBJ1-1	CASSLTGSKTEAFF	TGTGCCAGCAGCTTAACAGGGAGCAAGACTGAAGCTTTCTTT
TRBV5-1	-	-	TRBJ2-5	CASSEDSSQETQYF	TGCGCCAGCAGCGAGGACAGCTCCCAAGAGACCCAGTACTTC
TRBV30	once	TRBD1	TRBJ1-2	CAWTPRQGRGWYYGYTF	TGTGCCTGGACGCCCCGACAGGGGAGGGGGTGGTACTATGGCTACACCTTC
TRBV19	-	-	TRBJ1-5	CASHLIAGSNQPQHF	TGTGCCAGTCACCTTATTGCAGGGAGCAATCAGCCCCAGCATTTT
TRBV18	-	-	TRBJ2-5	CASSGGEETQYF	TGTGCCAGCTCAGGAGGGGAAGAGACCCAGTACTTC
TRBV14	-	-	TRBJ1-4	CASSQENRAIATNEKLFF	TGTGCCAGCAGCCAAGAGAACAGGGCGATTGCAACTAATGAAAAACTGTTTTTT
TRBV29-1	-	-	TRBJ1-2	CSVEDRRRGNYGYTF	TGCAGCGTTGAAGATAGAAGGAGAGGTAACTATGGCTACACCTTC
TRBV7-8	-	TRBD1	TRBJ1-4	CASSSRTGRDEKLFF	TGTGCCAGCAGCTCCCGGACAGGGAGGGATGAAAAACTGTTTTTT
TRBV20-1	-	TRBD1	TRBJ1-2	CSAGDRGAFTF	TGCAGTGCCGGGGACAGGGGAGCGTTCACCTTC
TRBV6-6	-	TRBD2	TRBJ2-3	CASSHRDYSTDTQYF	TGTGCCAGCAGTCACCGGGACTACTCCACAGATACGCAGTATTTT
TRBV19	-	TRBD2	TRBJ2-1	CASTILAGGENEQFF	TGTGCCAGTACTATACTAGCGGGAGGTGAGAATGAGCAGTTCTTC
TRBV2	-	TRBD1	TRBJ1-5	CASSAGAGGQPQHF	TGTGCCAGCAGTGCTGGGGCAGGGGGCCAGCCCCAGCATTTT
TRBV5-1	-	TRBD2	TRBJ2-7	CASSLATSGKYEQYF	TGCGCCAGCAGCTTGGCGACTAGCGGGAAATACGAGCAGTACTTC
TRBV19	-	-	TRBJ1-2	CASSIPDRSPLYGYTF	TGTGCCAGTAGTATACCCGACAGGTCCCCGCTCTATGGCTACACCTTC
TRBV7-9	-	-	TRBJ1-6	CASSSYRGVSPLHF	TGTGCCAGCAGCTCTTACCGGGGAGTCTCACCCCTCCACTTT
TRBV6-1	-	-	TRBJ1-3	CASSEEVAGARSGNTIYF	TGTGCCAGCAGTGAAGAGGTTGCAGGGGCACGTTCTGGAAACACCATATATTTT
TRBV14	few	-	TRBJ1-3	CASSQEGRDPFYSGNTIYF	TGTGCCAGCAGCCAAGAGGGGAGGGACCCTTTCTACTCTGGAAACACCATATATTTT
TRBV6-5	few	-	TRBJ1-2	CASNGGHDGYTF	TGTGCCAGCAACGGGGGGCACGATGGCTACACCTTC
TRBV18	-	-	TRBJ1-1	CASSPLGAGNTEAFF	TGTGCCAGCTCACCCCTGGGGGCTGGGAACACTGAAGCTTTCTTT
TRBV19	-	-	TRBJ1-5	CASSMRGNQPQHF	TGTGCCAGTAGTATGAGGGGGAATCAGCCCCAGCATTTT
TRBV6-5	-	TRBD1	TRBJ2-2	CASSFSQGAGGELFF	TGTGCCAGCAGTTTTTCTCAGGGGGCGGGCGGGGAGCTGTTTTTT
TRBV14	-	TRBD2	TRBJ2-7	CASSHGLGAFYEQYF	TGTGCCAGCAGCCATGGACTAGGGGCCTTCTACGAGCAGTACTTC
TRBV18	-	TRBD2	TRBJ2-1	CASSPPGGSSYNEQFF	TGTGCCAGCTCACCACCGGGAGGGAGCTCCTACAATGAGCAGTTCTTC
TRBV4-3	-	TRBD1	TRBJ1-6	CASSQSRDRVQAHNSPLHF	TGCGCCAGCAGCCAATCCCGGGACAGGGTGCAGGCTCATAATTCACCCCTCCACTTT
TRBV3-1/TRBV3-2	-	TRBD1	TRBJ2-7	CASSQRQGTYEQYF	TGTGCCAGCAGCCAACGACAGGGTACCTACGAGCAGTACTTC
TRBV28	-	-	TRBJ1-1	CASSLGQSRLVNTEAFF	TGTGCCAGCAGTCTAGGACAGAGCCGGCTAGTGAACACTGAAGCTTTCTTT
TRBV30	-	TRBD1	TRBJ2-2	CAWTGTANTGELFF	TGTGCCTGGACAGGGACAGCGAACACCGGGGAGCTGTTTTTT
TRBV28	-	-	TRBJ1-5	CASSYPGMNNQPQHF	TGTGCCAGCAGTTACCCGGGGATGAACAATCAGCCCCAGCATTTT
TRBV18	-	TRBD1	TRBJ1-4	CASSPGTGGEKLFF	TGTGCCAGCTCACCCGGGACAGGGGGAGAAAAACTGTTTTTT
TRBV28	-	-	TRBJ2-3	CASRERGDTQYF	TGTGCCAGCAGGGAAAGGGGGGATACGCAGTATTTT
TRBV28	-	-	TRBJ1-1	CASSSYRGLNTEAFF	TGTGCCAGCAGTTCGTATCGGGGTCTGAACACTGAAGCTTTCTTT
TRBV7-3	-	TRBD2	TRBJ2-7	CASSLSREAEQYF	TGTGCCAGCAGCTTATCCCGGGAGGCCGAGCAGTACTTC
TRBV2	-	-	TRBJ2-2	CASIGGSGGDGELFF	TGTGCCAGCATCGGGGGCTCAGGGGGTGACGGGGAGCTGTTTTTT
TRBV6-5	-	TRBD1	TRBJ1-5	CASSRDRGNNQPQHF	TGTGCCAGCAGTAGGGACAGGGGGAACAATCAGCCCCAGCATTTT
TRBV30	few	TRBD2	TRBJ2-1	CAWSATIAGTYNEQFF	TGTGCCTGGAGTGCGACGATAGCGGGAACCTACAATGAGCAGTTCTTC